These T cell receptor beta chains were read from a single sample in a study of OX40 agonist ivuxolimab in advanced cancers. Profiling relied on immunoSEQ multiplex PCR, and the TCRdb table lists in-frame clones only, not all of them. The table has around 56,000 clones, around 81% seen once. The material sequenced was CD4+ or CD8+ T cells sorted from blood, taken in a trial of the OX40 agonist ivuxolimab. All receptors derive from an adult with an advanced solid tumor such as melanoma, head and neck, liver or kidney cancer. Both conserved end residues are part of each CDR3.

TRBV28 CASTSGTVGNTIYF
TRBV9 CASSAVYGTEAFF
TRBV30 CAWAVGQPSGNTIYF
TRBV5-5 CASSLGQGGLEQYF
TRBV30 CAWSEGSGYGYTF
TRBV5-4 CASSSGQLQETQYF
TRBV7-3 CASSSNMNTEAFF
TRBV5-5 CASSWDRGEYNEQFF
TRBV5-8 CASSLRLAGPYEQYF
TRBV7-3 CASSLRAGPAGGREQFF
TRBV28 CASRLRANTGELFF
TRBV6-5 CASSTGTSGETQYF
TRBV7-8 CASSLRVWENTEAFF
TRBV9 CASSVTGSRLTNEKLFF
TRBV6-5 CASSLTTGAGTIYF
TRBV19 CASGPLGQLNTEAFF
TRBV28 CASRYNTDRNNQPQHF
TRBV2 CASSEYADLMAPSSYNEQFF
TRBV18 CASREPSSYNEQFF
TRBV7-9 CASSLGLAEAYEQYF
TRBV5-4 CASSVGTGAYEQYF
TRBV4-1 CASSQDLGLDLTYEQYF
TRBV5-1 CASSLGQGADTQYF
TRBV18 CASSEGTSGRGNEQFF
TRBV5-1 CASSKGGTDLEKLFF
TRBV7-9 CASSSQFTGGGNYGYTF
TRBV21-1 CASSKPCFVAGPPSGHNEKLFF
TRBV10-1 CASSRDQRTEAFF
TRBV28 CASGGQNTEAFF
TRBV28 CASSISLASGNTIYF
TRBV6-6 CASSSDGTVTEAFF
TRBV7-8 CASGISAMDNEQFF
TRBV5-1 CASSWGPSMNTEAFF
TRBV9 CASSVGSSGEQYF
TRBV2 CASRSGGFAYGYTF
TRBV11-2 CASSPRMPTMNTEAFF
TRBV29-1 CSVVASDTEAFF
TRBV7-7 CASSLSLTGNTDTQYF
TRBV4-2 CASSQDLGQGAGEKLFF
TRBV11-2 CASNSRGTEAFF
TRBV2 CATLRDYGYTF
TRBV9 CASSPQGNEQYF
TRBV29-1 CSVERDRGGEQYF
TRBV19 CASSIRGVGGYTF
TRBV29-1 CSVEGEGVAGGNPSYEQYF